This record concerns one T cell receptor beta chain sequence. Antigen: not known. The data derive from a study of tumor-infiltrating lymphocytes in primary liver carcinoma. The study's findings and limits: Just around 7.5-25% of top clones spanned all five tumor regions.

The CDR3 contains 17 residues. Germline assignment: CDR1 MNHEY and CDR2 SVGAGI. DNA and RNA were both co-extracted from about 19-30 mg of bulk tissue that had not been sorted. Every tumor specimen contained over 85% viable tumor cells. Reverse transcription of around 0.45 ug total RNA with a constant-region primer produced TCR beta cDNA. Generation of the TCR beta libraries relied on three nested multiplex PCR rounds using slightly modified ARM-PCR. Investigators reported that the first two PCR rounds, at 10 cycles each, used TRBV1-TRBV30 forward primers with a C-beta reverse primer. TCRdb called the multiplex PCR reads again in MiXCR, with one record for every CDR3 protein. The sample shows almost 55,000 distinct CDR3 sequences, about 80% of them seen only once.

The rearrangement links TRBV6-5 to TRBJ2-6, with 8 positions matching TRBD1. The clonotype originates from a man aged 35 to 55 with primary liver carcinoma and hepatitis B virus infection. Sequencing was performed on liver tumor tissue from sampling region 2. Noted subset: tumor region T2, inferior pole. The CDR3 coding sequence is TGTGTCAGTAGATTAGGACAGGGATCCTCTGGGGCCAACGTCCTGACTTTC. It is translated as CVSRLGQGSSGANVLTF.